These 13 T cell receptor beta chains were sequenced from one sample in a study of cytomegalovirus exposure and HLA in healthy donors. The PCR ran on 60 Vbeta and 13 Jbeta primers. TCRdb keeps only in-frame clones here, not all; method: immunoSEQ multiplex PCR. This sample contains 150,000 to 250,000 clones. The sequenced sample was PBMCs. The receptor source for this set is a boy aged 10-17 years in good health and CMV-seronegative.

V usage is TRBV5-8 and J usage is TRBJ2-3, with 9 bases aligning to TRBD2. The length of the CDR3 is 15 residues. Germline trimming cut 4 bases from V and 2 bases from J; bases unmatched to any gene: 5. Germline V gene data show CDR1 as SGHTS and CDR2 as YDEGEE. The CDR3 loop reads CASSVGLATTDTQYF. CDR3 DNA: TGTGCCAGCAGCGTCGGACTAGCGACCACAGATACGCAGTATTTT.

The chain combines TRBV27 with TRBJ1-1; TRBD1 is a possible D gene (5 bases). CDR3 length equals 15 residues. From germline, CDR1 is MNHEY and CDR2 SMNVEV (reference sequence). Trimming took off 6 bases at V and 4 bases at J, with 18 bases between the two ends. For the CDR3, the DNA is TGTGCCAGCAGCGAACAGGCCCGGGGACTCACTGAAGCTTTCTTT. Translation gives CASSEQARGLTEAFF.

The gene calls are TRBV7-9 and TRBJ1-2, with D maybe TRBD1 (5 bases). V gave up 1 base and J gave up 3 bases, with 12 bases separating them. The CDR3 is made up of 15 amino acids. The V gene's germline CDR1 is SEHNR and CDR2 FQNEAQ (reference sequence). CDR3 nucleotide sequence: TGTGCCAGCAGCTTAGGCTTCGGAGGGGACTATGGCTACACCTTC. Translating it yields CASSLGFGGDYGYTF.

The V call is TRBV5-4, the J call TRBJ2-5; 10 nucleotides line up with TRBD1. Germline V gene sequence: CDR1 SGHNT, CDR2 YYREEE (reference sequence). V gave up 4 bases and J gave up 4 bases; unmatched junction bases: 4. The CDR3 contains 14 residues. The CDR3 coding sequence is TGTGCCAGCAGCGGAGGACAGGGGGGAGAGACCCAGTACTTC. Encoded protein: CASSGGQGGETQYF.

The V call is TRBV7-2, the J call TRBJ1-2, with 9 bases that match TRBD1. CDR1 and CDR2 from the germline V gene are SGHTA and FQGNSA. The CDR3 contains 16 residues. Trimming cost V 5 bases and J 2 bases; bases outside gene matches: 9. The CDR3 bases are TGTGCCAGCAGCCCCCGGGACAGGGTTATCAACTATGGCTACACCTTC. Its protein is CASSPRDRVINYGYTF.

The chain has TRBV28 and TRBJ2-2, with TRBD2 identical over 7 bases. Trimming took 6 bases from V and 5 from J; bases not matched to a gene: 6. The germline V gene encodes CDR1 MDHEN and CDR2 SYDVKM. This CDR3 is 14 amino acids long. The CDR3 reads CASSSPGGTGELFF. CDR3 DNA sequence: TGTGCCAGCAGCTCACCGGGGGGAACCGGGGAGCTGTTTTTT. The whole variable domain, filled in from reference TRBV28 and TRBJ2-2, reads DVKVTQSSRYLVKRTGEKVFLECVQDMDHENMFWYRQDPGLGLRLIYFSYDVKMKEKGDIPEGYSVSREKKERFSLILESASTNQTSMYLCASSSPGGTGELFFGEGSRLTVL.

This chain uses TRBV18 with TRBJ2-1; no reliable D call. The length of the CDR3 is 11 residues. V shed 3 bases and J shed 10 bases, with 7 bases lying between them. The germline V gene encodes CDR1 KGHSH and CDR2 LQKENI. The CDR3 nucleotides are TGTGCCAGCTCACCCCTACCGGAGCAGTTCTTC. Translating gives CASSPLPEQFF.

The V gene is TRBV6-4, the J gene TRBJ2-7, with a tentative D call TRBD1 (5 bases). The germline gives CDR1 MRHNA, CDR2 SNTAGT. Trimming pared 7 bases from V and 1 base from J, leaving 11 bases between. The CDR3 runs 13 residues. This CDR3 reads CASTRYRSYEQYF. CDR3 DNA sequence: TGTGCCAGCACGCGGTACAGGTCCTACGAGCAGTACTTC.

The V call is TRBV29-1, the J call TRBJ2-7; 9 bases line up with TRBD1. Looked up from germline, CDR1 is SQVTM and CDR2 is ANQGSEA. The CDR3 loop spans 13 amino acids. Trimming cost V 4 bases and J 3 bases; bases outside gene matches: 4. The CDR3: CSVGPGQGYEQYF. For the CDR3, the DNA is TGCAGCGTTGGGCCGGGACAGGGCTACGAGCAGTACTTC.

The V and J genes are TRBV7-7 and TRBJ2-5; tentatively, D is TRBD1 (6 bases). CDR1 is SSHAT, CDR2 FNYEAQ, per germline (reference sequence). This CDR3 is 14 amino acids long. V shed 4 bases and J shed 2 bases, with 11 bases lying between them. CDR3 protein: CASSSWTEQETQYF. The CDR3 DNA is TGTGCCAGCAGCTCGTGGACAGAACAAGAGACCCAGTACTTC.

The gene calls are TRBV9 and TRBJ1-1; D is undetermined. CDR1 and CDR2 (germline): SGDLS, YYNGEE. V gave up 2 bases and J gave up 6 bases, with 20 bases separating them. CDR3 length: 16 amino acids. CDR3: CASSVGGSHLGAEAFF. The CDR3 DNA follows: TGTGCCAGCAGCGTCGGTGGGAGTCACCTAGGAGCTGAAGCTTTCTTT.

The V gene is TRBV7-9, the J gene TRBJ2-7; 14 bases line up with TRBD2. The CDR3 runs to 17 residues. CDR1 SEHNR and CDR2 FQNEAQ come from the germline V gene (reference sequence). The V segment lost 4 bases and the J segment 2 bases; nucleotides outside the gene matches: 7. The DNA for the CDR3 is TGTGCCAGCAGCTCCTCGGGACTAGCGGGGGATACCTACGAGCAGTACTTC. Amino acids: CASSSSGLAGDTYEQYF. The variable domain in full, completed from reference TRBV7-9 and TRBJ2-7, reads DTGVSQNPRHKITKRGQNVTFRCDPISEHNRLYWYRQTLGQGPEFLTYFQNEAQLEKSRLLSDRFSAERPKGSFSTLEIQRTEQGDSAMYLCASSSSGLAGDTYEQYFGPGTRLTVT.

This chain joins TRBV5-1 and TRBJ2-2, with 13 positions matching TRBD2. V dropped 3 bases and J dropped 2; count of bases not matched to a gene: 1. This CDR3 has 16 residues. Germline CDR1 SGHRS, CDR2 YFSETQ. The CDR3 DNA reads TGCGCCAGCAGCTGGACTAGCGGGGGAAACACCGGGGAGCTGTTTTTT. Translated, it gives CASSWTSGGNTGELFF.